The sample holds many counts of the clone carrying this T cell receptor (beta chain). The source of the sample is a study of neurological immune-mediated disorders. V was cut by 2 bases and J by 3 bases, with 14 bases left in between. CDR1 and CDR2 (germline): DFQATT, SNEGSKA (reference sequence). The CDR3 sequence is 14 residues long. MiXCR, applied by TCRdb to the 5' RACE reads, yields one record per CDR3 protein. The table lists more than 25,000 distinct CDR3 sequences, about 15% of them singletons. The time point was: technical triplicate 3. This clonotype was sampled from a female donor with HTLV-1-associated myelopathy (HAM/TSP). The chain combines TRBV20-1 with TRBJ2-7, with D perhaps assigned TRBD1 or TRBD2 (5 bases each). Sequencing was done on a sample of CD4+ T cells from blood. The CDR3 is CSARSRGRSYEQYF. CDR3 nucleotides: TGCAGTGCTAGATCCCGGGGACGAAGCTACGAGCAGTACTTC.